The 2 T cell receptor beta chains below were found in one sample sequenced in a study of PD-1 blockade in mismatch repair-deficient tumors. Using immunoSEQ multiplex PCR, the repertoire was profiled, and TCRdb retains in-frame clones only, with some absent. The repertoire includes some 66,000 clones, about 87% of them detected once, and approximately 15% sits in the top ten. The starting material was peripheral blood, obtained 52 weeks after starting pembrolizumab. The source is an adult with mismatch repair-deficient cancer.

For this clone: The same CDR3 is also encoded by other DNA sequences in this sample. The V call is TRBV29-1, the J call TRBJ2-1; 7 bases line up with TRBD2. CDR3 length: 16 residues. Per germline, CDR1 SQVTM and CDR2 ANQGSEA. The V gene end was trimmed by 1 base and the J gene end by 8 bases; junction bases not matched to a gene: 14. CDR3 region: CSVEGGSYGLDHEQFF. CDR3 in DNA: TGCAGCGTTGAAGGCGGGAGTTACGGGTTGGATCATGAGCAGTTCTTC.

The chain links TRBV6-6 to TRBJ2-3; D remains ambiguous. Germline V gene sequence: CDR1 MNHNY, CDR2 SVGAGI (reference sequence). This CDR3 spans 14 amino acids. Trimming stripped 5 bases from V and 4 bases from J, with 13 bases between. This CDR3 is CASSAFSPADTQYF. CDR3 bases: TGTGCCAGCAGTGCTTTTTCCCCAGCAGATACGCAGTATTTT.